The source of this TCR beta chain is a study of early T cells in non-severe SARS-CoV-2 infection. Germline-derived CDR1 and CDR2 are LGHDT and YNNKEL (reference sequence). This CDR3 comprises 12 residues. Trimming removed 2 bases from V and 9 bases from J, with 11 bases in between. Each cDNA molecule carried a unique molecular identifier. MiXCR was run by TCRdb on the 5' RACE reads, yielding one entry per CDR3 protein. The table lists roughly 54,000 distinct CDR3 sequences, roughly 7.6% of them singletons. This clonotype was observed many times. The receptor comes from an adult who was a healthcare worker with PCR-confirmed SARS-CoV-2 infection or an uninfected control (not recorded which). This specimen was whole blood, taken at baseline. The V call is TRBV3-1, the J call TRBJ2-7; no definite D call. CDR3 nucleotides: TGTGCCAGCAGCCAACTCGAGTTCCGGCAGTACTTC. Amino acids: CASSQLEFRQYF.